This TCR beta chain came from a study of vaccination and CD4 T cells after COVID-19. The study, taken as a whole, reports: Median SARS-CoV-2-reactive clonotype numbers went up from roughly 19 to 38, but not significantly.

Sequencing of DNA taken from cultured CD4+ T cells relied on the Oncomine TCR Beta short-read assay. Genomic DNA was isolated from cultured CD4+ T cells. TCRdb recomputed calls from the PCR reads with MiXCR, one row per CDR3 protein. The repertoire consists of about 9,600 distinct CDR3 sequences, with 30% to 45% occurring once and the leading ten covering around a fifth. The sample's treatment: roughly 10-day PBMC culture with coronavirus spike peptide pools or control peptides (ViraFEST assay). CD4+ T lymphocytes from the unexposed donor were collected before the COVID-19 pandemic (2011-2018). Details on this clonotype: Its antigen is not identified.

The TCR sequence derives from a human donor in good health. The sequenced sample consisted of CD4+ T cells from blood, cultured in vitro.

The DNA of the CDR3 is TGTGCCAGCAGTTTACAGTCAGATACGCAGTATTTT. It specifies CASSLQSDTQYF. The J gene is TRBJ2-3, the V gene TRBV28; no reliable D call. CDR3 length: 12 amino acids. The V gene lost 2 bases and the J gene lost 4 bases, with 4 bases spanning the gap. Germline V gene sequence: CDR1 MDHEN, CDR2 SYDVKM.